The T cell receptor beta chain under discussion was sequenced for a study of blood T cells in healthy people across ages. Alongside a J-beta primer mix, a sample-barcoded 5' primer served in a second PCR lasting 7 to 11 cycles. TCRdb fed the 5' RACE reads into MiXCR, producing one record per CDR3 protein. The sample records some 900,000 distinct CDR3 sequences, roughly 48% being singletons. As regards this clonotype: No antigen is known for it.

Study-wide findings and caveats: TCR beta diversity tracked closely with naive T cell percentage.

CDR1 and CDR2 from the germline V gene are DFQATT and SNEGSKA (reference sequence). Trimming took 4 bases from V and 5 from J; bases not matched to a gene: 7. This CDR3 has 14 residues. J is TRBJ1-4 and V is TRBV20-1, with TRBD1 matching over 7 bases. This TCR was sampled from a young man in good health. Sequencing input: blood. CDR3 in amino acids: CSATLGTVNEKLFF. In DNA form, the CDR3 reads TGCAGTGCTACTCTAGGGACAGTGAATGAAAAACTGTTTTTT.